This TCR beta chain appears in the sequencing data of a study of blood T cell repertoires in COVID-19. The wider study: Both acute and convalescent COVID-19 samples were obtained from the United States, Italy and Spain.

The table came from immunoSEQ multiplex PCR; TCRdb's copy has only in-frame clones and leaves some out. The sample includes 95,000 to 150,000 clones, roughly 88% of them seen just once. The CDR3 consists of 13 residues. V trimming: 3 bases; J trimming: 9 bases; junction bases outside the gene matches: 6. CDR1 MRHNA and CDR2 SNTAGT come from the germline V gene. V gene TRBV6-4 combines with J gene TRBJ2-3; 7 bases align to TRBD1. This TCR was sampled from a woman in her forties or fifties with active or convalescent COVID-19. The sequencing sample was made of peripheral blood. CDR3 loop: CASSESTGNTQYF. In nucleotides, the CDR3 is TGTGCCAGCAGTGAATCGACAGGGAACACGCAGTATTTT.